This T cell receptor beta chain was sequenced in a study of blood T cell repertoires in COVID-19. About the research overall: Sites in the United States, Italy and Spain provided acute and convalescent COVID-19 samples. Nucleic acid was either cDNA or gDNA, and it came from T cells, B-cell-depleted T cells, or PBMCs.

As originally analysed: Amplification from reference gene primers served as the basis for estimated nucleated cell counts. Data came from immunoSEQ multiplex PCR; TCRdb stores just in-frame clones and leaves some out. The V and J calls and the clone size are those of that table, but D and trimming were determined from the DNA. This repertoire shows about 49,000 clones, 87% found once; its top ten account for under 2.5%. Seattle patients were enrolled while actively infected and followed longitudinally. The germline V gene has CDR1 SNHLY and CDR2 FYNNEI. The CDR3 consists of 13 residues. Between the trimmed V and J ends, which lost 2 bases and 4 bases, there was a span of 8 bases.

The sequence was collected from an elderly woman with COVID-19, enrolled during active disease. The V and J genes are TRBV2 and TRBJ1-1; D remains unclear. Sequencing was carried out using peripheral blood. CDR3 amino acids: CASSETVPTEAFF. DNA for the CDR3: TGTGCCAGCAGTGAAACAGTTCCCACTGAAGCTTTCTTT.